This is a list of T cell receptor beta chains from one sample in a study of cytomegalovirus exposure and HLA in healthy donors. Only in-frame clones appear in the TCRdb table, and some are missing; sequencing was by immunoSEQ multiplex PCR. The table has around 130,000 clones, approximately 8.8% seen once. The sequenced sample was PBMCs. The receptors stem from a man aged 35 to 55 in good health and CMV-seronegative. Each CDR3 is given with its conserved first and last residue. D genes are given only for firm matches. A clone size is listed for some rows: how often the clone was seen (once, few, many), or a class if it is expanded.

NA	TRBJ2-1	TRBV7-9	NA	TGTGCCAGCGCGTCCCGGGAGCAGTTCTTC	CASASREQFF
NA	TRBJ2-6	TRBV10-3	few	TGTGCCATCAGTGAGTCGTCAGGCCGCTCTGGGGCCAACGTCCTGACTTTC	CAISESSGRSGANVLTF
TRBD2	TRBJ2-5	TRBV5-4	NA	TGTGCCAGCAGCTTGGCGGGGGGGGGAGAGACCCAGTACTTC	CASSLAGGGETQYF
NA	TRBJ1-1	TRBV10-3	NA	TGTGCCATCACCGACACGGATAACACTGAAGCTTTCTTT	CAITDTDNTEAFF
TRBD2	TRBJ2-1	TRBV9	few	TGTGCCAGCAGCGTAGATGTCGGGGGGACCTACAATGAGCAGTTCTTC	CASSVDVGGTYNEQFF
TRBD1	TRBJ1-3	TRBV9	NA	TGTGCCAGCAGCCCCAGGACAGGGGGTGCCGGGGGAAACACCATATATTTT	CASSPRTGGAGGNTIYF
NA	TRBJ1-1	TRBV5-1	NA	TGCGCCAGCAGCTTGAACAGGGATAACCCTGAAGCTTTCTTT	CASSLNRDNPEAFF
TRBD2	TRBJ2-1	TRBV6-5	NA	TGTGCCAGCAGTTTCACTAGCGCGGGCAATGAGCAGTTCTTC	CASSFTSAGNEQFF
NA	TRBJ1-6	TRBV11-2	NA	TGTGCCAGCAGCTTAGCAGATTCACCCCTCCACTTT	CASSLADSPLHF
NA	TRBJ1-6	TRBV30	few	TGTGCCTGGAGTGAGGGGAATTCACCCCTCCACTTT	CAWSEGNSPLHF
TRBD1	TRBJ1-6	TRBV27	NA	TGTGCCAGCAGTTTCTGGCAGGGGACAGGGGCAAGTTCACCCCTCCACTTT	CASSFWQGTGASSPLHF
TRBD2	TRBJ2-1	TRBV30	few	TGTGCCTGGAGTTGGGAGTTAGCGGGGGGGTCCAATGAGCAGTTCTTC	CAWSWELAGGSNEQFF
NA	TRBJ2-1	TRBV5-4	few	TGTGCCAGCAGCTTAAGGAGGGAGAGATCCTACAATGAGCAGTTCTTC	CASSLRRERSYNEQFF
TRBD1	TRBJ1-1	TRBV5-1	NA	TGCGCCAGCAGCTTGAACGCAGGGGGCATGGCTGAAGCTTTCTTT	CASSLNAGGMAEAFF
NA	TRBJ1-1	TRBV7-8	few	TGTGCCAGCAGCTTATACGCGGGGATGAACACTGAAGCTTTCTTT	CASSLYAGMNTEAFF
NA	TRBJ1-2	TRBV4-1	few	TGCGCCAGCAGCGAGACTACAGGGAACGACTATGGCTACACCTTC	CASSETTGNDYGYTF
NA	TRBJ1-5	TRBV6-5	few	TGTGCCAGCAGTTACACGGGTAGCAATCAGCCCCAGCATTTT	CASSYTGSNQPQHF
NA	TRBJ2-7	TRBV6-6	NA	TGTGCCAGCAAAGGAGCCTACGAGCAGTACTTC	CASKGAYEQYF
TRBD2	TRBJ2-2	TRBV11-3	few	TGTGCCAGCAGCTTCGACGGGACTAGCACCGGGGAGCTGTTTTTT	CASSFDGTSTGELFF
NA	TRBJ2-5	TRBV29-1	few	TGCAGCGTTGAAGATGCAGGGGAAGAGGCAGAGACCCAGTACTTC	CSVEDAGEEAETQYF
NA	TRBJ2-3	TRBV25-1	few	TGTGCCAGCAGTGATAAGAGGGAACCTCGAGATACGCAGTATTTT	CASSDKREPRDTQYF
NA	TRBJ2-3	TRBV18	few	TGTGCCAGCTCACCACCAGCAGGGGATAGCACAGATACGCAGTATTTT	CASSPPAGDSTDTQYF
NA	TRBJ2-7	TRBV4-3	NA	TGCGCCAGCAGCCAAGAGGCAGCATCCCAGGAATCCTACGAGCAGTACTTC	CASSQEAASQESYEQYF
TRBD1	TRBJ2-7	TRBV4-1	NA	TGCGCCAGCAGCCAGGGGGACAGGGGGCCGAGGGAGCAGTACTTC	CASSQGDRGPREQYF
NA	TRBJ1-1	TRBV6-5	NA	TGTGCCAGCAGTTACCCGGGTAACACTGAAGCTTTCTTT	CASSYPGNTEAFF
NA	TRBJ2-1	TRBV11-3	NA	TGTGCCAGCAGCTTAGGGGAGGGGGCCTACAATGAGCAGTTCTTC	CASSLGEGAYNEQFF
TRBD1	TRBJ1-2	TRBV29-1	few	TGCAGCGTTGTAAGGACAGGCTCATACTATGGCTACACCTTC	CSVVRTGSYYGYTF
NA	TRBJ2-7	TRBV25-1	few	TGTGCCAGCAGTGAAGGCGGGACCTACGAGCAGTACTTC	CASSEGGTYEQYF
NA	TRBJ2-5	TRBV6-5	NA	TGTGCCAGCAGCCCTGGAGCCGAACAAGAGACCCAGTACTTC	CASSPGAEQETQYF
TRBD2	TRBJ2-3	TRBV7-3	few	TGTGCCAGCAGCAGACTAGCTGGGAGCACAGATACGCAGTATTTT	CASSRLAGSTDTQYF